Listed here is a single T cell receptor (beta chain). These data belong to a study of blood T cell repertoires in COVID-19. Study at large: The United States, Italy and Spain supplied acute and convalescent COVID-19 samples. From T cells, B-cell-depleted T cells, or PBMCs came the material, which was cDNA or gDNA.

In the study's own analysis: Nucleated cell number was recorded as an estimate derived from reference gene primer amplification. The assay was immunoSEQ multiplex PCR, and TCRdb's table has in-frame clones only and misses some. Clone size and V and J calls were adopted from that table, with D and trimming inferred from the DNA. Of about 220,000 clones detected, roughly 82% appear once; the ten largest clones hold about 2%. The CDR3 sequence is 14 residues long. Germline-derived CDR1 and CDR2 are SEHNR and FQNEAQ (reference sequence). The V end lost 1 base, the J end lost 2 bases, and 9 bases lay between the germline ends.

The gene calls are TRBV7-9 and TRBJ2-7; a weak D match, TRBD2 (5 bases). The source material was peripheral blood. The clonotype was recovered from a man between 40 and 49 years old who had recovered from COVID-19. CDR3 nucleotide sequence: TGTGCCAGCAGCTTAGGAGGGTCAGCCTACGAGCAGTACTTC. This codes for CASSLGGSAYEQYF.